The rows below give T cell receptor beta chains drawn from one sample of a study of blood T cells in healthy people across ages. TCRdb recomputed calls from the 5' RACE reads with MiXCR, one row per CDR3 protein. The data show under 750,000 distinct CDR3 sequences, roughly 48% seen once. Sequenced input: blood. Receptors originate from a man older than 75 in good health. The CDR3 runs from the conserved cysteine through the conserved F or W. Each record gives: CDR3 DNA, CDR3 protein, clone size, J gene, V gene, D gene. D genes are given only for firm matches. Size is omitted from some rows. Given values are once, few, many or a class for expanded clones.

CDR3 DNA: TGCAGTGCCTTGGGGACTAGCGGGAGGAACAATGAGCAGTTCTTC
CDR3 protein: CSALGTSGRNNEQFF
clone size: few
J gene: TRBJ2-1
V gene: TRBV20-1
D gene: TRBD2

CDR3 DNA: TGTGCCAGCAGTCGCAGAGGGGAAGAAAAACTGTTTTTT
CDR3 protein: CASSRRGEEKLFF
clone size: many
J gene: TRBJ1-4
V gene: TRBV6-5
D gene: .

CDR3 DNA: TGTGCCAGCAGCGACGGACCGAATTATAACACTGAAGCTTTCTTT
CDR3 protein: CASSDGPNYNTEAFF
clone size: .
J gene: TRBJ1-1
V gene: TRBV5-6
D gene: .

CDR3 DNA: TGCAGCGCGGGACTAGCGCGCAATGAGCAGTTCTTC
CDR3 protein: CSAGLARNEQFF
clone size: many
J gene: TRBJ2-1
V gene: TRBV29-1
D gene: TRBD2

CDR3 DNA: TGCAGTGCTAGAGAGCGGGGCACAGATGCGCAGTATTTT
CDR3 protein: CSARERGTDAQYF
clone size: .
J gene: TRBJ2-3
V gene: TRBV20-1
D gene: .

CDR3 DNA: TGCGCCAGCAGCTTTTGGGACAGTGGGGAGACCCAGTACTTC
CDR3 protein: CASSFWDSGETQYF
clone size: .
J gene: TRBJ2-5
V gene: TRBV5-1
D gene: TRBD1

CDR3 DNA: TGTGCCACCAGCAGAGATCTGGGCGACACCGGGGAGCTGTTTTTT
CDR3 protein: CATSRDLGDTGELFF
clone size: .
J gene: TRBJ2-2
V gene: TRBV15
D gene: .

CDR3 DNA: TGTGCCTGCAGCTTAGATGGGGCGGAGACCTACGAGCAGTACTTC
CDR3 protein: CACSLDGAETYEQYF
clone size: .
J gene: TRBJ2-7
V gene: TRBV7-9
D gene: .

CDR3 DNA: TGCAGTGCTAGAGCGAGAAGGGACTACGAGCAGTACTTC
CDR3 protein: CSARARRDYEQYF
clone size: .
J gene: TRBJ2-7
V gene: TRBV20-1
D gene: .

CDR3 DNA: TGTGCCAGCAGCTTAGCCAGCGGGCAGAAACTATCCACCTACGAGCAGTACTTC
CDR3 protein: CASSLASGQKLSTYEQYF
clone size: .
J gene: TRBJ2-7
V gene: TRBV7-6
D gene: .

CDR3 DNA: TGTGCCATCAGTGACGGATTAGGCCCAGATACGCAGTATTTT
CDR3 protein: CAISDGLGPDTQYF
clone size: .
J gene: TRBJ2-3
V gene: TRBV10-3
D gene: .

CDR3 DNA: TGCAGTGCCCCCCGCACCGGGAGGAATGGGCAGTTCTTC
CDR3 protein: CSAPRTGRNGQFF
clone size: .
J gene: TRBJ2-1
V gene: TRBV20-1
D gene: TRBD2

CDR3 DNA: TGTGCCAGCAGCCCCTATCGGGGGGGCGGAGAGACCCAGTACTTC
CDR3 protein: CASSPYRGGGETQYF
clone size: once
J gene: TRBJ2-5
V gene: TRBV7-2
D gene: TRBD2

CDR3 DNA: TGTGCCAGCACCGAGTCCCTCGAGCCCTACGAGCAGTACTTC
CDR3 protein: CASTESLEPYEQYF
clone size: many
J gene: TRBJ2-7
V gene: TRBV6-6
D gene: .

CDR3 DNA: TGTGCCAGCAGCCAAGGAGGGGTGGAGGCTGAAGCTTTCTTT
CDR3 protein: CASSQGGVEAEAFF
clone size: .
J gene: TRBJ1-1
V gene: TRBV3-1
D gene: .

CDR3 DNA: TGTGCCACCAGCAGAGATGGGATCAACTATGGCTACACCTTC
CDR3 protein: CATSRDGINYGYTF
clone size: few
J gene: TRBJ1-2
V gene: TRBV15
D gene: .

CDR3 DNA: TGTGCCAGAGCACTAGTGGGAGGGCCCCCTTTGTGCGTCGAGCAGTACTTC
CDR3 protein: CARALVGGPPLCVEQYF
clone size: .
J gene: TRBJ2-7
V gene: TRBV9
D gene: TRBD2

CDR3 DNA: TGCAGTGTCCCGGGACTAGCGGGAGGAGGGGCACCAGATACGCAGTATTTT
CDR3 protein: CSVPGLAGGGAPDTQYF
clone size: .
J gene: TRBJ2-3
V gene: TRBV20-1
D gene: TRBD2

CDR3 DNA: TGTGCCAGCAGTTTTACCGCCGGGACAGGGAGAGATGAGCAGTTCTTC
CDR3 protein: CASSFTAGTGRDEQFF
clone size: .
J gene: TRBJ2-1
V gene: TRBV27
D gene: TRBD1

CDR3 DNA: TGCAGCGTTGCTGACTCCGGGAAACTGTTTTTT
CDR3 protein: CSVADSGKLFF
clone size: .
J gene: TRBJ1-4
V gene: TRBV29-1
D gene: .

CDR3 DNA: TGTGCCAGCAGCCTAAACAGGGGGCAAAGAACAGATACGCAGTATTTT
CDR3 protein: CASSLNRGQRTDTQYF
clone size: .
J gene: TRBJ2-3
V gene: TRBV11-2
D gene: TRBD1

CDR3 DNA: TGCAGTGCTAGCGGTCAGGGGGCGAGCGGGAGTTACAATGAGCAGTTCTTC
CDR3 protein: CSASGQGASGSYNEQFF
clone size: .
J gene: TRBJ2-1
V gene: TRBV20-1
D gene: .

CDR3 DNA: TGTGCCAGCAGTTTCGGCAGCCGGGTGGTCAAAAACATTCAGTACTTC
CDR3 protein: CASSFGSRVVKNIQYF
clone size: once
J gene: TRBJ2-4
V gene: TRBV28
D gene: .

CDR3 DNA: TGTGCCAGCAGTATGCGGGACAGACGTACAAATGAGCAGTTCTTC
CDR3 protein: CASSMRDRRTNEQFF
clone size: many
J gene: TRBJ2-1
V gene: TRBV12-3/TRBV12-4
D gene: .

CDR3 DNA: TGTGCCTGGAGTAGGGACAGGGGGCGACCTGAAGCTTTCTTT
CDR3 protein: CAWSRDRGRPEAFF
clone size: .
J gene: TRBJ1-1
V gene: TRBV30
D gene: TRBD1

CDR3 DNA: TGCAGTGCTAGCCCCGTGGTCCAAGAGACCCAGTACTTC
CDR3 protein: CSASPVVQETQYF
clone size: few
J gene: TRBJ2-5
V gene: TRBV20-1
D gene: .

CDR3 DNA: TGTGCCAGCAGTTTAACAGGGCTAATAGAGACCCAGTACTTC
CDR3 protein: CASSLTGLIETQYF
clone size: .
J gene: TRBJ2-5
V gene: TRBV12-3/TRBV12-4
D gene: .

CDR3 DNA: TGTGCCAGCAGCTCGGGACAGGGGGCCCGGGAGCAGTACTTC
CDR3 protein: CASSSGQGAREQYF
clone size: few
J gene: TRBJ2-7
V gene: TRBV7-6
D gene: TRBD1

CDR3 DNA: TGCGCCAGCAGTGAGGCTGGGGTCACAGATACGCAGTATTTT
CDR3 protein: CASSEAGVTDTQYF
clone size: once
J gene: TRBJ2-3
V gene: TRBV10-1
D gene: .

CDR3 DNA: TGTGCCAGCAGTTTGGGGTCGCGAAACATTCAGTACTTC
CDR3 protein: CASSLGSRNIQYF
clone size: .
J gene: TRBJ2-4
V gene: TRBV28
D gene: .

CDR3 DNA: TGTGCCAGCAAAATGTCCCGAGAGCAGTTCTTC
CDR3 protein: CASKMSREQFF
clone size: .
J gene: TRBJ2-1
V gene: TRBV6-6
D gene: .

CDR3 DNA: TGTGCCAGCGGCCATGGGGAGGGCCTCAGCGGGGAGCTGTTTTTT
CDR3 protein: CASGHGEGLSGELFF
clone size: .
J gene: TRBJ2-2
V gene: TRBV11-3
D gene: TRBD2

CDR3 DNA: TGCAGTGCTAGAGATATGGGTAAAGAGACCCAGTACTTC
CDR3 protein: CSARDMGKETQYF
clone size: few
J gene: TRBJ2-5
V gene: TRBV20-1
D gene: .

CDR3 DNA: TGTGCCAGCAGCGTGGGCGGGGGACACCGCAATGAGCAGTTCTTC
CDR3 protein: CASSVGGGHRNEQFF
clone size: .
J gene: TRBJ2-1
V gene: TRBV9
D gene: .

CDR3 DNA: TGTGCAAGCGCCCGGGAGGTTTCCTACGAGCAGTACTTC
CDR3 protein: CASAREVSYEQYF
clone size: many
J gene: TRBJ2-7
V gene: TRBV6-6
D gene: TRBD2

CDR3 DNA: TGCGCCAGCAGCCAGCGGGGCAGTGTTGGCTACACCTTC
CDR3 protein: CASSQRGSVGYTF
clone size: .
J gene: TRBJ1-2
V gene: TRBV5-1
D gene: .

CDR3 DNA: TGTGCCAGCAGTCCCACCGGGGAGCATACCGAAGCTTTCTTT
CDR3 protein: CASSPTGEHTEAFF
clone size: many
J gene: TRBJ1-1
V gene: TRBV7-6
D gene: .

CDR3 DNA: TGTGCCAGCAGTTTAATTGGGCCGCCAGATACGCAGTATTTT
CDR3 protein: CASSLIGPPDTQYF
clone size: .
J gene: TRBJ2-3
V gene: TRBV27
D gene: .

CDR3 DNA: TGTGCCACCAGCAGGACAAAACCCGGGACACCTAACACTGAAGCTTTCTTT
CDR3 protein: CATSRTKPGTPNTEAFF
clone size: .
J gene: TRBJ1-1
V gene: TRBV15
D gene: .

CDR3 DNA: TGTGCTAGCAGCTTAGGTGTGGCGGGAGGGCGAGAGACCCAGTACTTC
CDR3 protein: CASSLGVAGGRETQYF
clone size: .
J gene: TRBJ2-5
V gene: TRBV7-7
D gene: TRBD2

CDR3 DNA: TGCAGTGCTAGAGTACCACCGATTAATGAAAAACTGTTTTTT
CDR3 protein: CSARVPPINEKLFF
clone size: .
J gene: TRBJ1-4
V gene: TRBV20-1
D gene: .

CDR3 DNA: TGTGCCAGCAGCTCGACCGGGAACTCCTACACTGAAGCTTTCTTT
CDR3 protein: CASSSTGNSYTEAFF
clone size: .
J gene: TRBJ1-1
V gene: TRBV9
D gene: .

CDR3 DNA: TGTGCCAGCAGCCACCTAGCGGGAGTTCGCACCGGGGAGCTGTTTTTT
CDR3 protein: CASSHLAGVRTGELFF
clone size: .
J gene: TRBJ2-2
V gene: TRBV7-9
D gene: TRBD2

CDR3 DNA: TGCGCCAGCAGCTTCACTCGGGACAGGGGAGTGTACGAGCAGTACTTC
CDR3 protein: CASSFTRDRGVYEQYF
clone size: .
J gene: TRBJ2-7
V gene: TRBV4-1
D gene: TRBD1

CDR3 DNA: TGTGCCAGCAGTTCCAAGGGCACGGCCTCCGCGCAGTTCTTC
CDR3 protein: CASSSKGTASAQFF
clone size: many
J gene: TRBJ2-1
V gene: TRBV6-5
D gene: .

CDR3 DNA: TGTGCCAGCAGCCTGGCGCGAGTCCCCTACAATGAGCAGTTCTTC
CDR3 protein: CASSLARVPYNEQFF
clone size: .
J gene: TRBJ2-1
V gene: TRBV5-6
D gene: .

CDR3 DNA: TGTGCCATACGGGGACTAGAGACTGAGCAGTTCTTC
CDR3 protein: CAIRGLETEQFF
clone size: .
J gene: TRBJ2-1
V gene: TRBV10-3
D gene: TRBD2

CDR3 DNA: TGTGCCAGCAGTTGGCCGACAGGGTCCGGGAACTATGGCTACACCTTC
CDR3 protein: CASSWPTGSGNYGYTF
clone size: .
J gene: TRBJ1-2
V gene: TRBV28
D gene: TRBD1

CDR3 DNA: TGTGCCAGCAGCCCACCTGGGACTAGACCCTCTAGCACAGATACGCAGTATTTT
CDR3 protein: CASSPPGTRPSSTDTQYF
clone size: .
J gene: TRBJ2-3
V gene: TRBV7-3
D gene: TRBD2

CDR3 DNA: TGTGCCAGCAGTTACACGGGAACAACAGATACGCAGTATTTT
CDR3 protein: CASSYTGTTDTQYF
clone size: .
J gene: TRBJ2-3
V gene: TRBV6-5
D gene: .

CDR3 DNA: TGTGCCAGCAGCTGGGCACACCAAGAGACCCAGTACTTC
CDR3 protein: CASSWAHQETQYF
clone size: few
J gene: TRBJ2-5
V gene: TRBV7-3
D gene: .

CDR3 DNA: TGCGCCAGCAGCCCCGGGGGGGAGTTAAGCTGGACTGAAGCTTTCTTT
CDR3 protein: CASSPGGELSWTEAFF
clone size: few
J gene: TRBJ1-1
V gene: TRBV5-1
D gene: .

CDR3 DNA: TGTGCCAGCGTAGTCTTACCCGGGGAGACCCAGTACTTC
CDR3 protein: CASVVLPGETQYF
clone size: .
J gene: TRBJ2-5
V gene: TRBV2
D gene: .

CDR3 DNA: TGTGCCAGCAGTTACCTAACACAGGCGAACACTGAAGCTTTCTTT
CDR3 protein: CASSYLTQANTEAFF
clone size: .
J gene: TRBJ1-1
V gene: TRBV6-2/TRBV6-3
D gene: .

CDR3 DNA: TGCAGGGCAGGACAGGGAAATTACGAGCAGTACTTC
CDR3 protein: CRAGQGNYEQYF
clone size: .
J gene: TRBJ2-7
V gene: TRBV20-1
D gene: TRBD1

CDR3 DNA: TGCAGCGTTGAATCTAGCGGGGGATATGAGCAGTTCTTC
CDR3 protein: CSVESSGGYEQFF
clone size: .
J gene: TRBJ2-1
V gene: TRBV29-1
D gene: TRBD2

CDR3 DNA: TGTGCCAGCAGCCAAACAGGGTATGGCTACACCTTC
CDR3 protein: CASSQTGYGYTF
clone size: many
J gene: TRBJ1-2
V gene: TRBV7-9
D gene: .

CDR3 DNA: TGTGCCAGCAGCCAAGAGACAGGGAGTAACACAGATACGCAGTATTTT
CDR3 protein: CASSQETGSNTDTQYF
clone size: .
J gene: TRBJ2-3
V gene: TRBV3-1
D gene: TRBD1

CDR3 DNA: TGTGCCAGCAGTCCCCAAGTCGTTCTGGGTGGCTACACCTTC
CDR3 protein: CASSPQVVLGGYTF
clone size: .
J gene: TRBJ1-2
V gene: TRBV28
D gene: .